A single sample gave rise to the 18 T cell receptor beta chains below, sequenced in a study of vaccination and CD4 T cells after COVID-19. Cultured CD4+ T cells had their DNA profiled by the Oncomine TCR Beta short-read assay. TCRdb itself ran the PCR reads through MiXCR, one entry per CDR3 protein. The sample records more than 20,000 distinct CDR3 sequences, around a third being singletons. Time point indicated: late sampling 161 to 241 days after vaccination in a few convalescent patients. Treatment here: approximately 9-day PBMC culture with coronavirus spike peptide pools or control peptides (ViraFEST assay). Their target antigens are unknown. The starting material was CD4+ T cells from blood, cultured in vitro, obtained about 7 months after SARS-CoV-2 vaccination. The receptor set was obtained from a human donor who had recovered from COVID-19.

The chain joins TRBV6-1 to TRBJ1-2; D perhaps matches TRBD1 (5 bases). V was clipped by 3 bases and J by 5 bases, with 10 bases between them. There are 13 residues in the CDR3. Per the germline V gene, CDR1 is MNHNS and CDR2 is SASEGT. Here the CDR3 reads CASSENEGYGYTF. Here the CDR3 DNA reads TGTGCCAGCAGTGAGAATGAGGGGTATGGCTACACCTTC.

This chain joins TRBV6-1 and TRBJ2-3, with D unresolved. V lost 5 bases and J 6 bases, leaving 21 bases between the germline ends. This CDR3 region has 16 residues. Germline V gene data show CDR1 as MNHNS and CDR2 as SASEGT. DNA for the CDR3: TGTGCCAGCAGTCACAATGGGCCAGCCCTTTCGGATACGCAGTATTTT. It codes for CASSHNGPALSDTQYF.

The chain uses TRBV5-1 and TRBJ1-4, with 12 bases aligning to TRBD1. Per germline, CDR1 SGHRS and CDR2 YFSETQ. The J segment lost 8 bases and the V segment lost 4 bases, leaving 6 bases of the junction unmatched. CDR3 size: 15 residues. CDR3 sequence: CASSPWGQGAEKLFF. The CDR3 region has the DNA TGCGCCAGCAGCCCTTGGGGACAGGGGGCCGAAAAACTGTTTTTT.

This clonotype occurred a few times. The rearrangement joins TRBV6-1 to TRBJ1-1, with a tentative D call TRBD1 (5 bases). The CDR3 contains 13 residues. CDR1 and CDR2 (germline): MNHNS, SASEGT. V lost 6 bases and J lost 3, with 11 bases in between. The CDR3 region is CASREGLYTEAFF. In DNA, the CDR3 is TGTGCCAGCAGAGAGGGGCTTTACACTGAAGCTTTCTTT.

The chain carries TRBV27 and TRBJ2-2, with unresolved D. The CDR3 is 12 amino acids. V lost 5 bases and J 12 bases, leaving 13 bases between the germline ends. Germline V gene data show CDR1 as MNHEY and CDR2 as SMNVEV (reference sequence). The CDR3 DNA is TGTGCCAGCAGTCCCCCGATCGGAAAGCTGTTTTTT. Its translation is CASSPPIGKLFF.

The J gene is TRBJ2-1, the V gene TRBV20-1, with 7 nucleotides matching TRBD2. The CDR3 is 14 residues long. The junction had 9 bases not matched to a gene; V was cut back by 6 bases and J by 4 bases. Germline loops: CDR1 DFQATT, CDR2 SNEGSKA (reference sequence). Written as DNA, the CDR3 is TGCAGTGCAAGTAGAGCGGGGCGGTACAATGAGCAGTTCTTC. It codes for CSASRAGRYNEQFF.

This clonotype showed up just a few times. The J gene is TRBJ2-3, the V gene TRBV24-1; D may be TRBD2 (5 bases). The germline V gene encodes CDR1 KGHDR and CDR2 SFDVKD. CDR3 length: 11 residues. Deletions cut 9 bases from V and 4 bases from J, with 7 bases between. In DNA form, the CDR3 reads TGTGCCACCGGTAGCGCAGATACGCAGTATTTT. Translation gives CATGSADTQYF.

The rearrangement joins TRBV19 to TRBJ1-1; D possibly corresponds to TRBD1 (6 bases). CDR1 and CDR2 from the germline V gene are LNHDA and SQIVND (reference sequence). V was trimmed by 5 bases and J by 6 bases, leaving 19 bases between them. The CDR3 has 15 residues. CDR3 DNA sequence: TGTGCCAGTAGTTCTTTAGAACAGGGTCTCGCTGAAGCTTTCTTT. This codes for CASSSLEQGLAEAFF.

The chain links TRBV20-1 to TRBJ1-6, with TRBD1 identical over 8 bases. The CDR3 loop spans 14 amino acids. CDR1 and CDR2 (germline): DFQATT, SNEGSKA (reference sequence). V shed 5 bases, J shed 5 bases, and the junction held 5 bases outside the gene matches. The chain's CDR3 is CSAVRTGNNSPLHF. The CDR3 nucleotides read TGCAGTGCTGTGAGGACAGGGAATAATTCACCCCTCCACTTT.

In its sample, this clonotype was seen a few times. The J gene is TRBJ1-3, the V gene TRBV20-1; 7 bases line up with TRBD1. The germline V gene encodes CDR1 DFQATT and CDR2 SNEGSKA (reference sequence). The trim removed 5 bases at V and 2 bases at J, leaving 9 bases unmatched. This CDR3 has 15 residues. DNA of the CDR3: TGCAGTGCTGGGGGACAGACCGAGGCTGGAAACACCATATATTTT. The encoded protein is CSAGGQTEAGNTIYF.

In this sample, this clonotype turned up a few times. The gene calls are TRBV24-1 and TRBJ1-1, with 9 bases lining up with TRBD1. The trim removed 9 bases at V and 1 base at J, leaving 8 bases unmatched. The V gene's germline CDR1 is KGHDR and CDR2 SFDVKD. The CDR3 runs to 15 residues. The CDR3 spells CATRTGGMGNTEAFF. CDR3 sequence (DNA): TGTGCCACCCGTACAGGGGGCATGGGGAACACTGAAGCTTTCTTT.

The rearrangement joins TRBV19 to TRBJ2-1; 12 bases agree with TRBD2. The CDR3 covers 17 residues. J gave up 2 bases and V 5 bases, and 7 bases lay outside the gene matches. CDR1 LNHDA and CDR2 SQIVND come from the germline V gene (reference sequence). CDR3: CASSSTSGRQTYNEQFF. For the CDR3, the DNA is TGTGCCAGTAGTTCAACTAGCGGGAGGCAAACCTACAATGAGCAGTTCTTC.

This clonotype is labeled as medium-sized. The gene calls are TRBV7-9 and TRBJ1-1; D is ambiguous. V was pared by 0 bases and J by 3 bases, with 5 bases between. From germline, CDR1 is SEHNR and CDR2 FQNEAQ (reference sequence). This CDR3 comprises 13 residues. Here the CDR3 DNA reads TGTGCCAGCAGCTTAGCGGTACACACTGAAGCTTTCTTT. Amino acid sequence: CASSLAVHTEAFF.

This clonotype was counted between two and nine times. CDR3: CASSLAWGSEQFF. CDR3 bases: TGTGCCAGCAGCTTAGCGTGGGGTAGTGAGCAGTTCTTC. This chain joins TRBV7-8 and TRBJ2-1; no firm D call. Trimming removed 0 bases at V and 9 bases at J, with 9 bases between. The CDR3 length is 13 residues. Germline values: CDR1 SGHVS, CDR2 FQNEAQ.

The chain combines TRBV2 with TRBJ2-3, with 7 bases identical to TRBD2. Trimming cost V 6 bases and J 4 bases; bases outside gene matches: 7. Germline loops: CDR1 SNHLY, CDR2 FYNNEI. The CDR3 spans 14 residues. CDR3 coding DNA: TGTGCCAGCAGCGGCTGGACTAGACCAGATACGCAGTATTTT. It is translated as CASSGWTRPDTQYF.

J is TRBJ1-5 and V is TRBV20-1; 9 nucleotides match TRBD1. V shed 0 bases and J 5 bases; nucleotides not matched to a gene: 8. The CDR3 covers 16 residues. CDR1 and CDR2 from the germline V gene are DFQATT and SNEGSKA (reference sequence). CDR3 protein: CSARDPGQGRDQPQHF. The CDR3 region has the DNA TGCAGTGCTAGAGATCCGGGACAGGGAAGAGATCAGCCCCAGCATTTT.

In this sample, this clonotype turned up a few times. The chain joins TRBV28 to TRBJ2-7, with D possibly TRBD2 on 6 matching bases. Germline V gene lookup returns CDR1 MDHEN and CDR2 SYDVKM. The germline V and J ends were trimmed by 2 bases and 3 bases, with 8 bases remaining between them. CDR3 size: 13 residues. CDR3 DNA sequence: TGTGCCAGCAGTTTACGGGGAGGCTACGAGCAGTACTTC. Its translation: CASSLRGGYEQYF. The complete variable domain, with remaining parts taken from reference TRBV28 and TRBJ2-7, reads DVKVTQSSRYLVKRTGEKVFLECVQDMDHENMFWYRQDPGLGLRLIYFSYDVKMKEKGDIPEGYSVSREKKERFSLILESASTNQTSMYLCASSLRGGYEQYFGPGTRLTVT.

This clonotype occurred a few times. The chain employs TRBV20-1 and TRBJ2-7, with 9 bases identical to TRBD1. Germline V gene lookup returns CDR1 DFQATT and CDR2 SNEGSKA (reference sequence). The CDR3 has 12 amino acids. The J segment lost 5 bases and the V segment lost 8 bases, leaving 7 bases of the junction unmatched. The CDR3 nucleotides are TGCAGTACGACCGACAGGGGGGACGAGCAGTACTTC. It specifies CSTTDRGDEQYF.